This TCR beta chain was sequenced during a study of glioma-infiltrating T cells after dendritic cell vaccination. Study observations and caveats: Complete blood and tumor specimen sets were limited to few patients. Estimated pretreatment TIL content predicted outcome after dendritic cell vaccination.

Turning to this clone: Its cognate antigen is unknown.

Amplification used 60 V beta primers and 13 J beta primers. Data came from immunoSEQ multiplex PCR; TCRdb stores just in-frame clones and leaves some out. The sample has tens of thousands of clones, approximately 80% seen once. V was trimmed by 4 bases and J by 4 bases, leaving 23 bases between them. The CDR3 contains 17 residues. Germline V gene lookup returns CDR1 SGHRS and CDR2 YFSETQ. The chain joins TRBV5-1 to TRBJ1-2, with a tentative D call TRBD1 (6 bases). Here the sequenced sample was blood, taken before dendritic cell vaccination. The receptor was derived from a human donor with glioblastoma. CDR3 loop: CASSPAPRRGQTYGYTF. The CDR3 DNA follows: TGCGCCAGCAGCCCCGCGCCTCGTCGCGGACAGACCTATGGCTACACCTTC.